This TCR beta chain was captured in a study of cytomegalovirus exposure and HLA in healthy donors. A note on this clone: What it binds is not known.

CDR3 length: 14 residues. The V end lost 4 bases, the J end lost 11 bases, and 21 bases lay between the germline ends. Germline assignment: CDR1 SGDLS and CDR2 YYNGEE. General study results and limits: Cytomegalovirus status was reportedly diagnosed by the classifier with high specificity and sensitivity. Cytomegalovirus-associated status was assigned to fewer than 200 TCR beta chains.

TCRdb's table, derived via immunoSEQ multiplex PCR, lists solely in-frame clones and lacks some. The sample yields over 110,000 clones, roughly nine tenths seen once. The donors formed part of the approximately 120-subject validation cohort, distinct from the roughly 730-subject first cohort. This TCR came from a young man in good health and CMV-seronegative. The material sequenced was PBMCs. The chain couples TRBV9 to TRBJ1-1, with D perhaps TRBD1 (6 bases). The CDR3, as DNA: TGTGCCAGCAGCCCAGAGAGGGGCCCAGGGGAGGCTTTCTTT. It is translated as CASSPERGPGEAFF.